This entry is about one TCR beta chain. Produced via immunoSEQ multiplex PCR; TCRdb's table is partial and in-frame only. Counted here are tens of thousands of clones, approximately 84% occurring once; the ten biggest clones make up 6.3%. These data belong to a study of blood T cell repertoires in COVID-19. As for the study in general: The analysed material was cDNA or gDNA that came from T cells, B-cell-depleted T cells, or PBMCs.

The source is a man in his 70s with COVID-19, enrolled during active disease. Material: peripheral blood.

In DNA form, the CDR3 reads TGCGCCAGCAGCTTGTGGGCGACTAGCATAGGAAATGAGCAGTTCTTC. This encodes CASSLWATSIGNEQFF. The chain links TRBV5-1 to TRBJ2-1; 7 bases align to TRBD2. The V gene's germline CDR1 is SGHRS and CDR2 YFSETQ. This CDR3 has 16 amino acids. With V trimmed by 1 base and J by 7 bases, 11 bases remained unmatched. Based on the CDR3 plus reference TRBV5-1 and TRBJ2-1, the full variable domain is KAGVTQTPRYLIKTRGQQVTLSCSPISGHRSVSWYQQTPGQGLQFLFEYFSETQRNKGNFPGRFSGRQFSNSRSEMNVSTLELGDSALYLCASSLWATSIGNEQFFGPGTRLTVL.